The 31 T cell receptor beta chains below all came from one sample that was sequenced in a study of OX40 agonist ivuxolimab in advanced cancers. Produced via immunoSEQ multiplex PCR; TCRdb's table is partial and in-frame only. The sample includes over 80,000 clones, roughly 80% of them seen just once. Here the sequenced sample was CD4+ or CD8+ T cells sorted from blood, taken in a trial of the OX40 agonist ivuxolimab. Receptors originate from an adult with an advanced solid tumor such as melanoma, head and neck, liver or kidney cancer.

The table lists this clone with a few counts. The chain recombines TRBV5-1 with TRBJ1-2; maybe TRBD1 (5 bases). CDR3 length: 15 amino acids. The germline V and J ends were trimmed by 4 bases and 0 bases, with 13 bases remaining between them. The V gene's germline CDR1 is SGHRS and CDR2 YFSETQ. CDR3 sequence reads: CASSRGTETNYGYTF. CDR3 sequence (DNA): TGCGCCAGCAGCCGGGGGACTGAAACTAACTATGGCTACACCTTC.

This sequence joins TRBV27 and TRBJ1-6, with a weak D call TRBD1 (6 bases). Germline CDR1 MNHEY, CDR2 SMNVEV (reference sequence). The V end was cut by 3 bases, the J end by 4 bases, with 22 bases between. The CDR3 runs 19 residues. The CDR3 sequence is CASSFSPPGQRFYNSPLHF. The CDR3, as DNA: TGTGCCAGCAGTTTCTCCCCCCCCGGACAGAGATTTTATAATTCACCCCTCCACTTT.

This clone was detected only once. The chain is built from TRBV6-1 and TRBJ2-3; D remains unclear. Between the trimmed V and J ends, which lost 8 bases and 0 bases, there was a span of 12 bases. The CDR3 is 14 residues long. Germline loops: CDR1 MNHNS, CDR2 SASEGT. CDR3 loop: CASSEHDSTDTQYF. Here the CDR3 DNA reads TGTGCCAGCTCTGAGCATGACAGCACAGATACGCAGTATTTT.

V is TRBV5-1 and J is TRBJ1-2; possibly TRBD1 for D (5 bases). The CDR3 is made up of 13 amino acids. Germline assignment: CDR1 SGHRS and CDR2 YFSETQ. The ends were cut back, 5 bases at V and 6 bases at J, with 14 bases in the middle. In DNA, the CDR3 is TGCGCCAGCAGTCCCGGGACTGTGGATGGCTACACCTTC. It translates to CASSPGTVDGYTF.

This chain connects TRBV7-3 to TRBJ2-3; 9 bases match TRBD2. Germline V gene lookup returns CDR1 SGHTA and CDR2 FQGTGA. Unmatched junction bases numbered 7, after V lost 5 bases and J lost 7 bases. The CDR3 extends over 14 amino acids. In DNA, the CDR3 is TGTGCCAGCAGCCTTGGACTAGCGAGGAATACGCAGTATTTT. It codes for CASSLGLARNTQYF.

This chain links TRBV7-9 with TRBJ2-2; D ambiguous. The V end lost 1 base, the J end lost 1 base, and 7 bases lay between the germline ends. Per the germline V gene, CDR1 is SEHNR and CDR2 is FQNEAQ (reference sequence). The CDR3 totals 15 residues. CDR3 sequence: CASSLDPGNTGELFF. The CDR3 nucleotides are TGTGCCAGCAGCTTAGATCCGGGGAACACCGGGGAGCTGTTTTTT.

The chain couples TRBV2 to TRBJ2-1; 8 bases match TRBD1. The CDR3 has 15 amino acids. The V gene end was trimmed by 4 bases and the J gene end by 6 bases; junction bases not matched to a gene: 8. The germline V gene encodes CDR1 SNHLY and CDR2 FYNNEI. As DNA, the CDR3 is TGTGCCAGCAGTGGGACAGGGTTCTTTGGCAATGAGCAGTTCTTC. It codes for CASSGTGFFGNEQFF.

This rearrangement joins TRBV18 to TRBJ1-1, with no clear D. Trimming took 6 bases from V and 1 from J, leaving 12 bases between them. The germline V gene encodes CDR1 KGHSH and CDR2 LQKENI. This CDR3 is built from 14 residues. CDR3 residues: CASSLDFGNTEAFF. CDR3 bases: TGTGCCAGCTCCCTCGATTTCGGGAACACTGAAGCTTTCTTT.

The V and J genes are TRBV28 and TRBJ2-7; D is unclear. The CDR3 spans 12 residues. Trimming cost V 8 bases and J 5 bases, with 13 bases left between them. Germline values: CDR1 MDHEN, CDR2 SYDVKM. CDR3: CASWGMNNEQYF. The CDR3 DNA sequence: TGTGCCAGCTGGGGAATGAACAACGAGCAGTACTTC.

In nucleotides, the CDR3 is TGTGCCAGCAGGTCCACAGGGGTATGGACCGGGGAGCTGTTTTTT. Translated, it gives CASRSTGVWTGELFF. The V call is TRBV2, the J call TRBJ2-2; 7 bases agree with TRBD1. V dropped 6 bases and J dropped 5; count of bases not matched to a gene: 9. Per germline, CDR1 SNHLY and CDR2 FYNNEI. The CDR3 length is 15 residues.

The V and J genes are TRBV5-1 and TRBJ2-2; D uncertain. The V gene's germline CDR1 is SGHRS and CDR2 YFSETQ. The CDR3 length is 13 residues. V gave up 2 bases and J gave up 6 bases, with 8 bases separating them. The chain's CDR3 is CASSFEKAGELFF. The DNA for the CDR3 is TGCGCCAGCAGCTTTGAAAAAGCCGGGGAGCTGTTTTTT.

The rearrangement joins TRBV5-1 to TRBJ1-1, with TRBD1 matching 7 bases. The ends lost 4 bases at V and 2 bases at J; junction bases unmatched: 8. This CDR3 has 15 residues. Germline V lookup: CDR1 SGHRS, CDR2 YFSETQ. This CDR3 reads CASSPRTGANTEAFF. The CDR3, as DNA: TGCGCCAGCAGCCCTCGGACAGGAGCCAACACTGAAGCTTTCTTT.

The rearrangement uses TRBV18 and TRBJ1-5, with 7 bases fitting TRBD1. V shed 4 bases, J shed 0 bases, and the junction held 6 bases outside the gene matches. There are 16 residues in the CDR3. Germline CDR1 and CDR2: KGHSH and LQKENI. CDR3 nucleotides: TGTGCCAGCTCACGAACGGGACAGAATAGCAATCAGCCCCAGCATTTT. It is translated as CASSRTGQNSNQPQHF.

The chain carries TRBV18 and TRBJ1-3; 7 nucleotides agree with TRBD1. CDR1 is KGHSH, CDR2 LQKENI, per germline. Trimming at V came to 3 bases and at J to 4 bases, leaving 6 bases not matched to a gene. The CDR3 runs to 15 residues. This CDR3 reads CASSPQGGTGNTIYF. The CDR3 DNA sequence: TGTGCCAGCTCACCGCAGGGGGGCACAGGAAACACCATATATTTT.

V usage is TRBV5-1 and J usage is TRBJ1-2, with TRBD1 identical over 8 bases. Unmatched junction bases numbered 6, after V lost 0 bases and J lost 8 bases. Germline CDR1 SGHRS, CDR2 YFSETQ. This CDR3 spans 14 amino acids. CDR3 protein: CASSLGSGGEGYTF. Written as DNA, the CDR3 is TGCGCCAGCAGCTTGGGGTCAGGGGGCGAAGGCTACACCTTC.

CDR3 protein: CASSRQNTEAFF. The CDR3 nucleotides read TGTGCCAGCTCACGCCAGAACACTGAAGCTTTCTTT. The chain carries TRBV18 and TRBJ1-1; D is unclear. Germline values: CDR1 KGHSH, CDR2 LQKENI. The CDR3 length is 12 residues. The V end was cut by 4 bases, the J end by 1 base, with 4 bases between.

The chain employs TRBV6-5 and TRBJ1-2, with TRBD1 as a possible D gene (5 bases). The length of the CDR3 is 14 residues. The germline V and J ends were trimmed by 2 bases and 5 bases, with 12 bases remaining between them. CDR1 MNHEY and CDR2 SVGAGI come from the germline V gene. CDR3 sequence reads: CASSYEGRGYGYTF. The DNA for the CDR3 is TGTGCCAGCAGTTACGAAGGGAGGGGTTATGGCTACACCTTC.

This clone is a singleton in its sample. The J gene is TRBJ2-1, the V gene TRBV5-4; the D is unclear. The CDR3 loop spans 13 amino acids. Germline V gene lookup returns CDR1 SGHNT and CDR2 YYREEE (reference sequence). Deletions cut 4 bases from V and 8 bases from J, with 13 bases between. The DNA of the CDR3 is TGTGCCAGCAGCGCCGTGGTTTATGATGAGCAGTTCTTC. As protein: CASSAVVYDEQFF.

The chain joins TRBV6-5 to TRBJ2-3; 7 nucleotides line up with TRBD1. This CDR3 is built from 14 residues. The germline gives CDR1 MNHEY, CDR2 SVGAGI. The V and J ends lost 2 bases and 3 bases, in that order; junction bases with no gene match: 2. CDR3: CASSYKGATDTQYF. CDR3 sequence (DNA): TGTGCCAGCAGTTACAAGGGGGCAACAGATACGCAGTATTTT.

The sample holds one count of this clone. J is TRBJ1-4 and V is TRBV29-1; D unresolved. This CDR3 spans 15 amino acids. Trimming shortened V by 0 bases and J by 7 bases, and 15 bases separated the two germline ends. CDR1 is SQVTM, CDR2 ANQGSEA, per germline. CDR3 nucleotides: TGCAGCGTTGAAGATATGGACGGCCTGGGTGAAAAACTGTTTTTT. It specifies CSVEDMDGLGEKLFF.

V usage is TRBV4-3 and J usage is TRBJ1-4; D is perhaps TRBD1 (5 bases). The germline V and J ends were trimmed by 0 bases and 7 bases, with 15 bases remaining between them. In germline, CDR1 is LGHNA, CDR2 YSLEER. The CDR3 spans 16 residues. CDR3 in amino acids: CASSQDRGEYLEKLFF. DNA for the CDR3: TGCGCCAGCAGCCAAGATCGGGGCGAATACCTTGAAAAACTGTTTTTT.

The J gene is TRBJ1-2, the V gene TRBV11-2; TRBD1 is a possible D gene (6 bases). This CDR3 is 15 amino acids long. V shed 0 bases and J shed 7 bases, with 15 bases lying between them. Germline V gives CDR1 SGHAT, CDR2 FQNNGV. The CDR3 DNA reads TGTGCCAGCAGCTTAGATAGGTCGGCAGGGGCTGGCTACACCTTC. This encodes CASSLDRSAGAGYTF.

The chain couples TRBV5-1 to TRBJ1-3; D is perhaps TRBD1 (5 bases). This CDR3 region has 17 residues. Deletions cut 4 bases from V and 0 bases from J, with 17 bases between. CDR1 and CDR2 (germline): SGHRS, YFSETQ. The DNA for the CDR3 is TGCGCCAGCAGCAGATTAGGGACCGGGGACTCTGGAAACACCATATATTTT. It encodes CASSRLGTGDSGNTIYF.

V gene TRBV19 combines with J gene TRBJ1-6; D not certain. There are 16 residues in the CDR3. V dropped 3 bases and J dropped 3 bases, with 12 bases sitting between them. Germline-derived CDR1 and CDR2 are LNHDA and SQIVND (reference sequence). CDR3: CASSIGEGYYNSPLHF. The CDR3 DNA is TGTGCCAGTAGTATCGGGGAGGGCTACTATAATTCACCCCTCCACTTT.

The rearrangement uses TRBV2 and TRBJ1-4; 9 bases are shared with TRBD1. Trimming took 6 bases from V and 4 from J; bases not matched to a gene: 6. Germline lookup yields CDR1 SNHLY and CDR2 FYNNEI. The CDR3 loop spans 15 amino acids. The CDR3 spells CASREQGAHNEKLFF. The CDR3 DNA sequence: TGTGCCAGCAGAGAACAGGGGGCCCATAATGAAAAACTGTTTTTT.

The rearrangement uses TRBV5-1 and TRBJ1-3; no clear D gene. V was shortened by 6 bases and J by 1 base, with 8 bases between the two germline ends. The CDR3 length is 13 residues. Looked up from germline, CDR1 is SGHRS and CDR2 is YFSETQ. CDR3 protein: CASNDGSGNTIYF. CDR3 DNA sequence: TGCGCCAGCAATGACGGGTCTGGAAACACCATATATTTT.

The chain is built from TRBV7-6 and TRBJ2-7; 7 positions match TRBD1. The CDR3 spans 15 residues. J was trimmed by 4 bases and V by 1 base; bases with no gene match: 7. The germline V gene has CDR1 SGHVS and CDR2 FNYEAQ. CDR3 sequence (DNA): TGTGCCAGCAGCTTAGGGGGGACAGAACTTTACGAGCAGTACTTC. It specifies CASSLGGTELYEQYF.

This clone appeared a single time. The V call is TRBV5-1, the J call TRBJ2-3; the match to TRBD1 covers 7 bases. V dropped 4 bases and J dropped 0; count of bases not matched to a gene: 8. From germline, CDR1 is SGHRS and CDR2 YFSETQ. The CDR3 length is 16 residues. The CDR3 spells CASSGDRGPSTDTQYF. CDR3 bases: TGCGCCAGCAGCGGAGATAGGGGGCCTAGCACAGATACGCAGTATTTT.

This clone was observed a handful of times. V usage is TRBV30 and J usage is TRBJ1-4; 8 positions match TRBD1. V trimming: 2 bases; J trimming: 7 bases; junction bases outside the gene matches: 6. This CDR3 comprises 14 residues. Germline CDR1 GTSNPN, CDR2 SVGIG (reference sequence). CDR3 sequence (DNA): TGTGCCTGGAGTTCAGGGGGCGCGAGTGAAAAACTGTTTTTT. This sequence encodes CAWSSGGASEKLFF.

This chain uses TRBV28 with TRBJ1-4; unclear D gene. The CDR3 contains 13 residues. Germline V CDR1 and CDR2: MDHEN, SYDVKM. V lost 2 bases and J 8 bases, leaving 9 bases between the germline ends. The CDR3 region is CASSLLQDEKLFF. Written as DNA, the CDR3 is TGTGCCAGCAGTTTACTTCAGGACGAAAAACTGTTTTTT.

The chain couples TRBV30 to TRBJ1-5; the D is unclear. CDR1 GTSNPN and CDR2 SVGIG come from the germline V gene (reference sequence). This CDR3 contains 13 residues. With 3 bases removed from V and 4 bases from J, the gap between germline ends came to 10 bases. CDR3 residues: CAWSLQNNQPQHF. The CDR3 region has the DNA TGTGCCTGGAGCTTGCAGAATAATCAGCCCCAGCATTTT.